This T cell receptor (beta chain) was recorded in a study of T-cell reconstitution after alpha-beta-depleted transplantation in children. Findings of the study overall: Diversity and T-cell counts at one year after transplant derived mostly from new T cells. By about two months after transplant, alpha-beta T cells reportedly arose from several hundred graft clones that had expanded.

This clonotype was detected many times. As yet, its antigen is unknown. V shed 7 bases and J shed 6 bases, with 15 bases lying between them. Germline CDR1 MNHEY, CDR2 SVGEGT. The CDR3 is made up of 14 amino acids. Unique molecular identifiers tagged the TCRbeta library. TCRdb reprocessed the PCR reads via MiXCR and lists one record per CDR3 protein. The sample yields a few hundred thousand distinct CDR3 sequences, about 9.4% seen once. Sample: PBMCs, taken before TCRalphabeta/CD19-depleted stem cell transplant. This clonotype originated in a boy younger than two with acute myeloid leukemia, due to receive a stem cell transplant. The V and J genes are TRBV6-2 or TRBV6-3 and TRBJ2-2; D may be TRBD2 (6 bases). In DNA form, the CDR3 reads TGTGCCAGCAAGTTCGGGAGTGTGGCCGGGGAGCTGTTTTTT. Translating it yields CASKFGSVAGELFF.